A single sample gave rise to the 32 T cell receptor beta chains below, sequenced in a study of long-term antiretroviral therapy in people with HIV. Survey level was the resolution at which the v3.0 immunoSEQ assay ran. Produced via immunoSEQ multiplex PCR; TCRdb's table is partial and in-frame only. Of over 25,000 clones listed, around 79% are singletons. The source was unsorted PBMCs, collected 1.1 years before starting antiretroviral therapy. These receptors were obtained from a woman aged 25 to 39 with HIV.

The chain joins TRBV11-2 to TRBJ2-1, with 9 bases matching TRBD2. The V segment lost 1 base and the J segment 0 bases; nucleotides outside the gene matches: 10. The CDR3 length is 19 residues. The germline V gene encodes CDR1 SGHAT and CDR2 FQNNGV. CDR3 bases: TGTGCCAGCAGCTTAGGCTGGAGCGGGGGGCTTAGCTCCTACAATGAGCAGTTCTTC. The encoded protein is CASSLGWSGGLSSYNEQFF. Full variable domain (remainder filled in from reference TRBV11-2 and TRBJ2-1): EAGVAQSPRYKIIEKRQSVAFWCNPISGHATLYWYQQILGQGPKLLIQFQNNGVVDDSQLPKDRFSAERLKGVDSTLKIQPAKLEDSAVYLCASSLGWSGGLSSYNEQFFGPGTRLTVL.

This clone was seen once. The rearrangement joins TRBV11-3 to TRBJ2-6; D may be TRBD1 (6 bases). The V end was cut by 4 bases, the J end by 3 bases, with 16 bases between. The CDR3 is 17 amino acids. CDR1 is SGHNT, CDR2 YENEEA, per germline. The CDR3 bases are TGTGCCAGCAGCTCGACAGGAATAACGTGTGGGGCCAACGTCCTGACTTTC. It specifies CASSSTGITCGANVLTF.

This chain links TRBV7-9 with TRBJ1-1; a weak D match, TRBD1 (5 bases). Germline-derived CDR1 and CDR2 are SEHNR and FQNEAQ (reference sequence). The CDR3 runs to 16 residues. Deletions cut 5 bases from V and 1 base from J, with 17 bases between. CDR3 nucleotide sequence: TGTGCCAGCAGCGGGGGGGGAGGGCGAAGGAACACTGAAGCTTTCTTT. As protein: CASSGGGGRRNTEAFF.

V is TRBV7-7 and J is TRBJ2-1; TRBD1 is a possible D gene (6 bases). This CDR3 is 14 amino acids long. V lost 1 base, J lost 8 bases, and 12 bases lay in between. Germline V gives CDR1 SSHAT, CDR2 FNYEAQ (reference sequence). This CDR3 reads CASSLDNRVDEQFF. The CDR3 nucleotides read TGTGCCAGCAGCTTAGATAACAGGGTCGATGAGCAGTTCTTC.

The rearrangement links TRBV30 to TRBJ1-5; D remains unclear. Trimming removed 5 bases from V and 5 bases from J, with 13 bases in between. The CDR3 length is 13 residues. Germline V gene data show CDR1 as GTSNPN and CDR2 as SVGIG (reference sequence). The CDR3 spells CAWGTGTYQPQHF. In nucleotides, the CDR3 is TGTGCCTGGGGAACCGGAACCTATCAGCCCCAGCATTTT.

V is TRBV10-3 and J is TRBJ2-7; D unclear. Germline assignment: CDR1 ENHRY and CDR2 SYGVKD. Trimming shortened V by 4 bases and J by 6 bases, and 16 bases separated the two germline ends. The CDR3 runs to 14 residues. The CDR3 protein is CAISVGPATTEQYV. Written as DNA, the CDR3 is TGTGCCATCAGTGTTGGCCCCGCCACGACCGAGCAGTACGTC.

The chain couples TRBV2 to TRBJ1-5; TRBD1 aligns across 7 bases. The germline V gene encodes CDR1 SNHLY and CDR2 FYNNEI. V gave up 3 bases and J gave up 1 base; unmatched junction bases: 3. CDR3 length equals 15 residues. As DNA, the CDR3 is TGTGCCAGCAGTGACGGACAGGAGAGCAATCAGCCCCAGCATTTT. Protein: CASSDGQESNQPQHF.

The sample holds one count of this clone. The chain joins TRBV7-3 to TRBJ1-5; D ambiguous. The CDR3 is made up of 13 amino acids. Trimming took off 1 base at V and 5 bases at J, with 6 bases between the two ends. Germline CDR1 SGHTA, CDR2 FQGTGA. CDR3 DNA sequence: TGTGCCAGCAGCTTAAGTTGGGATCAGCCCCAGCATTTT. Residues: CASSLSWDQPQHF.

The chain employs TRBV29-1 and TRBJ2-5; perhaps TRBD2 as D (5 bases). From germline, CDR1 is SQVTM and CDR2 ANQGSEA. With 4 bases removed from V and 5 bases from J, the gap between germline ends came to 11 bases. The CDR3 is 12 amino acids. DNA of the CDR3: TGCAGCGTTGCTATCGGGGAGGAGACCCAGTACTTC. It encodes CSVAIGEETQYF.

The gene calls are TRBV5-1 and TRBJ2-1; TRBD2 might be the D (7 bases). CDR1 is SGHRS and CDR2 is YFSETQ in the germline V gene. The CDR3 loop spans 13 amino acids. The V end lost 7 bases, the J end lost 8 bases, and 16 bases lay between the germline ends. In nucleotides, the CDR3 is TGCGCCAGCTCCAGGTGGGGGGGCGATGAGCAGTTCTTC. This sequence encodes CASSRWGGDEQFF.

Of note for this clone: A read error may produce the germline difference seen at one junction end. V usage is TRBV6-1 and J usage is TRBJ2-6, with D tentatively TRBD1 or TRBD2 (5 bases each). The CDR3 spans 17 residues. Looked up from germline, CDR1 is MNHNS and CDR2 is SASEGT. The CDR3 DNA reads TGTGCCAGCACTGAACGAGGGGCTAACTCTGGGGCCAACGTCCTGACTTTC. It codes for CASTERGANSGANVLTF.

The CDR3 protein is CASSDEERGLSNTEAFF. The CDR3 nucleotides are TGCGCCAGCAGTGACGAGGAAAGGGGGCTATCGAACACTGAAGCTTTCTTT. The genes are TRBV10-2 and TRBJ1-1, with TRBD1 matching over 7 bases. V gave up 3 bases and J gave up 1 base; unmatched junction bases: 11. Germline values: CDR1 WSHSY, CDR2 SAAADI. This CDR3 region has 17 residues.

The CDR3 sequence: CASSLDEGTTQPQHF. The CDR3 DNA reads as TGCGCCAGCAGCTTGGATGAGGGAACGACTCAGCCCCAGCATTTT. This chain connects TRBV5-1 to TRBJ1-5; D gene unclear. This CDR3 has 15 residues. Trimming stripped 0 bases from V and 6 bases from J, with 13 bases between. Germline V gene data show CDR1 as SGHRS and CDR2 as YFSETQ.

CDR3 loop: CASSLLAGANVLTF. Here the CDR3 DNA reads TGCGCCAGCAGCTTACTGGCTGGGGCCAACGTCCTGACTTTC. This chain joins TRBV5-1 and TRBJ2-6; D remains ambiguous. Germline loops: CDR1 SGHRS, CDR2 YFSETQ. There are 14 residues in the CDR3. Trimming cost V 2 bases and J 2 bases, with 5 bases left between them.

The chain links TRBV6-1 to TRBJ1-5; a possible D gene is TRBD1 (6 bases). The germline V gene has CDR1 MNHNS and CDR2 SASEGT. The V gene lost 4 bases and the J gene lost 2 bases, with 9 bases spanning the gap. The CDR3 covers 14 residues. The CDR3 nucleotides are TGTGCCAGCAGTGGAAGGACAGGCAATCAGCCCCAGCATTTT. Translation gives CASSGRTGNQPQHF.

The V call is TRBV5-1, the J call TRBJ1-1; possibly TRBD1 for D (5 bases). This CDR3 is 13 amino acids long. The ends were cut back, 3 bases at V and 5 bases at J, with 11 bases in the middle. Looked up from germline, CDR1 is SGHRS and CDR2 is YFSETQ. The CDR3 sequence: CASSSGPQTEAFF. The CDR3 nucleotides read TGCGCCAGCAGCTCGGGACCTCAAACTGAAGCTTTCTTT.

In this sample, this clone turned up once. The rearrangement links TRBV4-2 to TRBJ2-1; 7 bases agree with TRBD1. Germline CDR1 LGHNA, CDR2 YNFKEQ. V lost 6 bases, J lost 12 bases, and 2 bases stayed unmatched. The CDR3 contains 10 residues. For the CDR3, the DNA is TGTGCCAGCAGTGGGGACAGGCAGTTCTTC. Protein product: CASSGDRQFF.

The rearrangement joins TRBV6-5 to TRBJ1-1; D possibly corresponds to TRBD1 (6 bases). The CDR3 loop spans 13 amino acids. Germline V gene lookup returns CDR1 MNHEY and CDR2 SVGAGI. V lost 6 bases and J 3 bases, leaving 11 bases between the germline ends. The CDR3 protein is CASRWDTYTEAFF. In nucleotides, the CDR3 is TGTGCCAGCAGGTGGGACACCTACACTGAAGCTTTCTTT.

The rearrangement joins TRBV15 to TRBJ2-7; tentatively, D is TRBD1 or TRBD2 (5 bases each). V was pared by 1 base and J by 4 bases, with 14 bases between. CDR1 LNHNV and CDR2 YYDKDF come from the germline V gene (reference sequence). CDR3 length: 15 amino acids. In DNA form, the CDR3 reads TGTGCCACCAGCAGAGTAGAACGGGGCCCATACGAGCAGTACGTC. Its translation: CATSRVERGPYEQYV.

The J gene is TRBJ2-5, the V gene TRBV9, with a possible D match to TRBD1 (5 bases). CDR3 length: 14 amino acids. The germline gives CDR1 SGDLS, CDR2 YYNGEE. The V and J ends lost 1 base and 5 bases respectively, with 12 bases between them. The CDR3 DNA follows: TGTGCCAGCAGCGTAAGTCACCACAGGGAGACCCAGTACTTC. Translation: CASSVSHHRETQYF. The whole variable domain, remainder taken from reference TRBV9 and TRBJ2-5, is DSGVTQTPKHLITATGQRVTLRCSPRSGDLSVYWYQQSLDQGLQFLIQYYNGEERAKGNILERFSAQQFPDLHSELNLSSLELGDSALYFCASSVSHHRETQYFGPGTRLLVL.

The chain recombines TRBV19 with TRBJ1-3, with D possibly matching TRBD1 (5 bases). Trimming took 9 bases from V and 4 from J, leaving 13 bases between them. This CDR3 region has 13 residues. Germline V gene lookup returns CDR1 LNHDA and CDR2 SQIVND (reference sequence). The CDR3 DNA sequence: TGTGCCAGCTCGGCGGGGACGGGAAACACCATATATTTT. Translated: CASSAGTGNTIYF.

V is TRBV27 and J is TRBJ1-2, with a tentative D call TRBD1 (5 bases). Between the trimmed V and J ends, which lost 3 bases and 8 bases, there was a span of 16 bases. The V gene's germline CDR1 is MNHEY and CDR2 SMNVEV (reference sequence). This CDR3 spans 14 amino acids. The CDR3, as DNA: TGTGCCAGCAGTTTTTCCAGGGCCGGTGGAGGCTACACCTTC. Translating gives CASSFSRAGGGYTF.

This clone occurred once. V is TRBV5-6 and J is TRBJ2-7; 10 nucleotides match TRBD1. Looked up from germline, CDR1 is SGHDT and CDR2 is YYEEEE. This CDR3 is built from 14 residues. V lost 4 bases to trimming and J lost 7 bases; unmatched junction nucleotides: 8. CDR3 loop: CASSHTGTGEEQYF. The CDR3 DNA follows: TGTGCCAGCAGCCATACCGGGACAGGGGAGGAGCAGTACTTC.

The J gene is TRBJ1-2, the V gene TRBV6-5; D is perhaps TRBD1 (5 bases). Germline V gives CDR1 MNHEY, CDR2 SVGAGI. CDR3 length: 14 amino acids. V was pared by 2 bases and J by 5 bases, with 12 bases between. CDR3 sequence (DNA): TGTGCCAGCAGTTACGCGAACGCAGGGTATGGCTACACCTTC. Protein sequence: CASSYANAGYGYTF.

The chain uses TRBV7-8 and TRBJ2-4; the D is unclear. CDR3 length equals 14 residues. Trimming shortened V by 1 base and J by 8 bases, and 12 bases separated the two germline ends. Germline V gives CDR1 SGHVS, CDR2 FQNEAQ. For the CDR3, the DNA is TGTGCCAGCAGCTTAGAAGGCACCAGGCACATTCAGTACTTC. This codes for CASSLEGTRHIQYF.

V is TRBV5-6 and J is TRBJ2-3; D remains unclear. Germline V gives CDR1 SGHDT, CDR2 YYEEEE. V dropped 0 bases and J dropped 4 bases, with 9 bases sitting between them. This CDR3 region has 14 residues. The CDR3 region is CASSLGATADTQYF. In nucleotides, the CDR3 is TGTGCCAGCAGCTTGGGAGCGACGGCAGATACGCAGTATTTT.

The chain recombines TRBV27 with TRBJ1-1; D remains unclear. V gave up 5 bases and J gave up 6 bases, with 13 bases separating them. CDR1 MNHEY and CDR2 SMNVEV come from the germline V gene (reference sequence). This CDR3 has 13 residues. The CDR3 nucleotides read TGTGCCAGCAGTCTCGATGGGCAGGCTGAAGCTTTCTTT. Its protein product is CASSLDGQAEAFF.

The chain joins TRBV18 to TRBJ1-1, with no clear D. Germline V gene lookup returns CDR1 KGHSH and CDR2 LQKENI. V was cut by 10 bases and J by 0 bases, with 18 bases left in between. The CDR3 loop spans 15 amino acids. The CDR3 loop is CATSQSALLNTEAFF. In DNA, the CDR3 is TGTGCCACCTCCCAAAGCGCGCTTCTGAACACTGAAGCTTTCTTT.

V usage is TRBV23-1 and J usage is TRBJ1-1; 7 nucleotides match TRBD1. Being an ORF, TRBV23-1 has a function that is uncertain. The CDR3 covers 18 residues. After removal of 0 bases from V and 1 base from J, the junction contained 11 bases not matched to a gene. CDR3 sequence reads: CASSQSPTGKGRNTEAFF. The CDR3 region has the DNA TGCGCCAGCAGTCAATCCCCGACAGGGAAGGGAAGGAACACTGAAGCTTTCTTT.

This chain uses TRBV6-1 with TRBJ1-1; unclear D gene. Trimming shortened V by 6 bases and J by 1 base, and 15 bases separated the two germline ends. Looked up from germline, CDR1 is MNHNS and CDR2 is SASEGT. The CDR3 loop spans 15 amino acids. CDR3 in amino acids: CASSPFPSTNTEAFF. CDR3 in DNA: TGTGCCAGCAGCCCCTTTCCCTCGACGAACACTGAAGCTTTCTTT.

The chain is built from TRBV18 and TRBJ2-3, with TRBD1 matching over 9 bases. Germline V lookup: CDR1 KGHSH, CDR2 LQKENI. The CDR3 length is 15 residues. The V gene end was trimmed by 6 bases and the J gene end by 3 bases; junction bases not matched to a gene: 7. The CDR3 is CASSPGTGQTDTQYF. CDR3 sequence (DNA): TGTGCCAGCTCGCCAGGGACAGGGCAAACAGATACGCAGTATTTT.

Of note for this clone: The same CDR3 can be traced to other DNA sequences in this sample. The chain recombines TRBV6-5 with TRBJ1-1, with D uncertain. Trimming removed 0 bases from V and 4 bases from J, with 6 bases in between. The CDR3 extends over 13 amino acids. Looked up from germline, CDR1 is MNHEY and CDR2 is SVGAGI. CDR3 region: CASSYSSTTEAFF. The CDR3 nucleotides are TGTGCCAGCAGTTACTCGTCTACCACTGAAGCTTTCTTT.